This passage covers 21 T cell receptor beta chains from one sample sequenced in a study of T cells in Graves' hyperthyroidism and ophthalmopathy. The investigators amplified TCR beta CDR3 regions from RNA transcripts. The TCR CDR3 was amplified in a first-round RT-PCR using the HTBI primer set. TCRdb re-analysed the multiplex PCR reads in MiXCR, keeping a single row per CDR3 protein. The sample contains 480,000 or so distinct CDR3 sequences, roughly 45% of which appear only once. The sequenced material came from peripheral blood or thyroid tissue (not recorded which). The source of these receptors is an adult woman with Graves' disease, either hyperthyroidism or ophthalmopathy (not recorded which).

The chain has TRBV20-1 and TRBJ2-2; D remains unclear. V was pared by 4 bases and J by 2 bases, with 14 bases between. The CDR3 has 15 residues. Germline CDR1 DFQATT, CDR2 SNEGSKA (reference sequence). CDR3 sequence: CSATSSGDNTGELFF. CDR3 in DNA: TGCAGTGCTACCTCCTCTGGGGATAACACCGGGGAGCTGTTTTTT.

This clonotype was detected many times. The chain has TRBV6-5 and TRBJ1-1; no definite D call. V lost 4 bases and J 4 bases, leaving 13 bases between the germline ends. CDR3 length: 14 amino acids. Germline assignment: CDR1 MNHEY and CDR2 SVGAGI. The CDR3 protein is CASSWSEVATEAFF. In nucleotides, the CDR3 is TGTGCCAGCAGTTGGTCCGAGGTGGCCACTGAAGCTTTCTTT.

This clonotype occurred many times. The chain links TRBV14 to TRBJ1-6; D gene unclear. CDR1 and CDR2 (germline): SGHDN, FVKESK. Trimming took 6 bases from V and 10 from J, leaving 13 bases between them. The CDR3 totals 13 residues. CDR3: CASREGPGSPLHF. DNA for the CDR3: TGTGCCAGCAGAGAAGGGCCTGGGTCACCCCTCCACTTT.

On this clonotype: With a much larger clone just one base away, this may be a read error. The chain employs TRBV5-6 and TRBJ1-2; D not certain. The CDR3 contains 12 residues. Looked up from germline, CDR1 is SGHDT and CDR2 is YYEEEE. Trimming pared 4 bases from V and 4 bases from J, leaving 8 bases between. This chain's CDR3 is CASSPLAYGYTF. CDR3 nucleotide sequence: TGTGCCAGCAGCCCGCTGGCCTATGGCTACACCTTC.

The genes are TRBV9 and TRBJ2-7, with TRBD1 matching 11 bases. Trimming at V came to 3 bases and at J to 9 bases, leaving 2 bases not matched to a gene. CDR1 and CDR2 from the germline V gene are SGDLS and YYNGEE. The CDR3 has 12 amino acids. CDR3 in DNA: TGTGCCAGCAGCGGGACAGGGGGCGGGCAGTACTTC. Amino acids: CASSGTGGGQYF.

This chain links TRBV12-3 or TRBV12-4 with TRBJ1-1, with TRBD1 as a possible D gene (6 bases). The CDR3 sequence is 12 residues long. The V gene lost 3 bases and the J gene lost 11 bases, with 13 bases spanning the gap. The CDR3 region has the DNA TGTGCCAGCAGTTTCGGGGGGGCTGGGGCTTTCTTT. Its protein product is CASSFGGAGAFF.

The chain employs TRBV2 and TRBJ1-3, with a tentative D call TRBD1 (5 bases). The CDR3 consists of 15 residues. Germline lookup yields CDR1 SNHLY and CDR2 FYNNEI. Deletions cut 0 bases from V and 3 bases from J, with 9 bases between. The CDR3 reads CASSEAGVGGNTIYF. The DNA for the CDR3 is TGTGCCAGCAGTGAAGCAGGGGTAGGTGGAAACACCATATATTTT.

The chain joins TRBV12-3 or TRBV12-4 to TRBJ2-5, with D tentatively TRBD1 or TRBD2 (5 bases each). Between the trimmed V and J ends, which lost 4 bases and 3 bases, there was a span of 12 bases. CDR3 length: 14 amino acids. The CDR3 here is CASSSGAAEETQYF. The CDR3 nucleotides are TGTGCCAGCAGTTCCGGGGCGGCTGAAGAGACCCAGTACTTC.

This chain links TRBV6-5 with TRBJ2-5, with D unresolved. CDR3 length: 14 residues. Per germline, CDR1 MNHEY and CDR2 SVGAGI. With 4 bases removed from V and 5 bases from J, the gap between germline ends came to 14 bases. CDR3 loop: CASSCSGKFETQYF. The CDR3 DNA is TGTGCCAGCAGTTGCTCTGGGAAGTTTGAGACCCAGTACTTC.

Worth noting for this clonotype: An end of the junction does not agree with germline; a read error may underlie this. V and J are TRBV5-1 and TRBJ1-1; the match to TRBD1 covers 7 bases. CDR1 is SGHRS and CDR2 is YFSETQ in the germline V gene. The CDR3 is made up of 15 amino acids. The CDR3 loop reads CASSLGTGANTETFF. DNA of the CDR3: TGCGCCAGCAGCTTGGGGACAGGCGCGAACACTGAAACTTTCTTT.

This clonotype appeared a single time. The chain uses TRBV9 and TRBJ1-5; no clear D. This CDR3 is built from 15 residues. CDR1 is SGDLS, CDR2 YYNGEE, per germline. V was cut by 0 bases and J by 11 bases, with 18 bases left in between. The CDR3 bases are TGTGCCAGCAGCGTAGCTGCGGGAGAAGCAGAGACCCAGCATTTT. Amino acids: CASSVAAGEAETQHF.

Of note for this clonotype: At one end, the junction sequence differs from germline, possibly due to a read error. CDR3 in DNA: TGCGCCATCAGTCAAGGACAGACGCCTTCTGGAAACACCATATATTTT. Protein sequence: CAISQGQTPSGNTIYF. The chain has TRBV10-3 and TRBJ1-3; perhaps TRBD1 as D (6 bases). CDR1 ENHRY and CDR2 SYGVKD come from the germline V gene. This CDR3 contains 16 residues.

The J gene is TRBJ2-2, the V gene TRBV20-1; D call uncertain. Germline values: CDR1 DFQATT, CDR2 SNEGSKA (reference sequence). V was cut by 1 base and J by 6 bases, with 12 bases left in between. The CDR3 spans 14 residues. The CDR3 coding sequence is TGCAGTGCTAGAGGGTCGCTAGGGCCCGGGGAGCTGTTTTTT. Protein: CSARGSLGPGELFF.

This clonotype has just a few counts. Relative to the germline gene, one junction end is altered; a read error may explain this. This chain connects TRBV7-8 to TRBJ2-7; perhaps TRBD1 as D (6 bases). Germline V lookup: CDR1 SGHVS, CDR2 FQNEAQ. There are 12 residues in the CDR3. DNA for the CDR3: TGTGCCAGCAGCTCCCCCCTCGACAGGATCGCCTTC. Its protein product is CASSSPLDRIAF.

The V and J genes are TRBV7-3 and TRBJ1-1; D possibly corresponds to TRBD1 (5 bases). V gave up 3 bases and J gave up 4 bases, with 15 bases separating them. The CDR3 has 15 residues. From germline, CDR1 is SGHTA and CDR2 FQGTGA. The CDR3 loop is CASSFGRGDGTEAFF. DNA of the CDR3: TGTGCCAGCAGCTTCGGCCGGGGGGATGGCACTGAAGCTTTCTTT.

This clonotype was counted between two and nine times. The CDR3 DNA reads as TGTGCCACCAGTTACAGGGGAGGAGAGCTGTTTTTT. Protein product: CATSYRGGELFF. This chain joins TRBV24-1 and TRBJ2-2, with TRBD1 as a possible D gene (7 bases). The CDR3 loop spans 12 amino acids. Germline lookup yields CDR1 KGHDR and CDR2 SFDVKD. Trimming took 6 bases from V and 11 from J, leaving 12 bases between them.

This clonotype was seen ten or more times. CDR3 sequence (DNA): TGTGCCAGCAGTTTCCAATTCGGGACAGCGAGATCGAACACTGAAGCTTTCTTT. Translation gives CASSFQFGTARSNTEAFF. The chain recombines TRBV12-3 or TRBV12-4 with TRBJ1-1; 7 bases are shared with TRBD1. This CDR3 comprises 18 residues. V shed 3 bases, J shed 1 base, and the junction held 14 bases outside the gene matches.

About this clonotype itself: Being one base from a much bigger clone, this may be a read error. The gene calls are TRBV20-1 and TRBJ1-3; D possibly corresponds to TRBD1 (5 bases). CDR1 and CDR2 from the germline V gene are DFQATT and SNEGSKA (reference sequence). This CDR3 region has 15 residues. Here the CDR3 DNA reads TGCAGTGCTAGCTATGCCAGGGAGATGGGAAGCACCATATATTTT. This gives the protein CSASYAREMGSTIYF.

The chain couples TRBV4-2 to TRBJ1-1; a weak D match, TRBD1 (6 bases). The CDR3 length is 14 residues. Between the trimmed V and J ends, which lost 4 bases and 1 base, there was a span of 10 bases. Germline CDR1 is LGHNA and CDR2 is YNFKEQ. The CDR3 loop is CASSRGQQNTEAFF. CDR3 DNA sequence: TGTGCCAGCAGCCGTGGACAGCAGAACACTGAAGCTTTCTTT.

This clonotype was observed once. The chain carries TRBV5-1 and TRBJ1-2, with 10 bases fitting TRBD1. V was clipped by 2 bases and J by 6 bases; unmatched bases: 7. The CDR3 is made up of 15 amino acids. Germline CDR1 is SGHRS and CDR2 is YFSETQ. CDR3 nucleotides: TGCGCCAGCAGCTTCGGCGGACAGGGGGACGATGGCTACACCTTC. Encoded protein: CASSFGGQGDDGYTF.

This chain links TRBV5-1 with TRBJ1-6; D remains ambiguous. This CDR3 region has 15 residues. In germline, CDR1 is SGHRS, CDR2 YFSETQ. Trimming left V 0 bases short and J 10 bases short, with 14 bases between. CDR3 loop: CASSLAGVGRSPLHF. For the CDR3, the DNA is TGCGCCAGCAGCTTGGCGGGAGTGGGCAGATCACCCCTCCACTTT. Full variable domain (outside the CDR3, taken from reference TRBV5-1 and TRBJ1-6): KAGVTQTPRYLIKTRGQQVTLSCSPISGHRSVSWYQQTPGQGLQFLFEYFSETQRNKGNFPGRFSGRQFSNSRSEMNVSTLELGDSALYLCASSLAGVGRSPLHFGNGTRLTVT.